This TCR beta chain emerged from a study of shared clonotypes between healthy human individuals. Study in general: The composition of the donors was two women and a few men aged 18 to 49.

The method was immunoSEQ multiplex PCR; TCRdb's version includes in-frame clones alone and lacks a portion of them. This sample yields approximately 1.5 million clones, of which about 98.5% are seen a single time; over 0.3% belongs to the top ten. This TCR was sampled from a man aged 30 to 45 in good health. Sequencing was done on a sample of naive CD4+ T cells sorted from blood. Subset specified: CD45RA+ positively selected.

CDR3 amino acids: CASSEGGFLYGYTF. In DNA form, the CDR3 reads TGTGCCAGCAGTGAGGGAGGGTTCCTCTATGGCTACACCTTC. This chain connects TRBV6-1 to TRBJ1-2, with unresolved D. This CDR3 spans 14 amino acids. Germline lookup yields CDR1 MNHNS and CDR2 SASEGT. The V end was cut by 3 bases, the J end by 4 bases, with 12 bases between.